This TCR beta chain was captured by sequencing in a study of T cell responses to AZD1222 COVID-19 vaccine. Whole-study findings and limits: In the spike-specific TCR repertoire, nearly half reportedly target unmutated variant regions. CD4 TCRs linked to vaccination spanned spike, dominating at 160-218 and 743-854.

With 8 bases clipped from V and 6 bases from J, the junction kept 3 bases outside the gene matches. Germline assignment: CDR1 MNHNY and CDR2 SVGAGI (reference sequence). The CDR3 consists of 13 residues. In regard to this clone: Its antigen is currently unknown.

The data were produced by immunoSEQ multiplex PCR, yet TCRdb's version contains in-frame clones alone and is incomplete. The table includes approximately 70,000 clones, 84% detected once. The V gene is TRBV6-6, the J gene TRBJ1-6; 8 bases are shared with TRBD1. The receptor was isolated from an adult in good health. The specimen was peripheral blood, collected on day 0 of AZD1222 vaccination. The CDR3 DNA reads TGTGCCAGCGGACAGGGATCTAATTCACCCCTCCACTTT. Its translation is CASGQGSNSPLHF.